Sequencing of this T cell receptor beta chain was carried out in a study of identical twins. TCRdb recomputed calls from the 5' RACE reads with MiXCR, one row per CDR3 protein. The sample lists roughly 290,000 distinct CDR3 sequences, roughly 10% occurring once. This clonotype has a count of ten or more. From germline, CDR1 is SQVTM and CDR2 ANQGSEA. The CDR3 covers 13 residues. Trimming removed 5 bases from V and 2 bases from J, with 10 bases in between. The data also belong to a second study, concerning yellow fever vaccine responses in identical twins.

The TCR comes from a woman aged 18-29 years in good health. The rearrangement joins TRBV29-1 to TRBJ2-1, with a weak D call TRBD2 (6 bases). The specimen was CD8+ T cells sorted from blood. The CDR3 here is CSVTGGTYNEQFF. The DNA for the CDR3 is TGCAGCGTTACAGGCGGGACCTACAATGAGCAGTTCTTC.